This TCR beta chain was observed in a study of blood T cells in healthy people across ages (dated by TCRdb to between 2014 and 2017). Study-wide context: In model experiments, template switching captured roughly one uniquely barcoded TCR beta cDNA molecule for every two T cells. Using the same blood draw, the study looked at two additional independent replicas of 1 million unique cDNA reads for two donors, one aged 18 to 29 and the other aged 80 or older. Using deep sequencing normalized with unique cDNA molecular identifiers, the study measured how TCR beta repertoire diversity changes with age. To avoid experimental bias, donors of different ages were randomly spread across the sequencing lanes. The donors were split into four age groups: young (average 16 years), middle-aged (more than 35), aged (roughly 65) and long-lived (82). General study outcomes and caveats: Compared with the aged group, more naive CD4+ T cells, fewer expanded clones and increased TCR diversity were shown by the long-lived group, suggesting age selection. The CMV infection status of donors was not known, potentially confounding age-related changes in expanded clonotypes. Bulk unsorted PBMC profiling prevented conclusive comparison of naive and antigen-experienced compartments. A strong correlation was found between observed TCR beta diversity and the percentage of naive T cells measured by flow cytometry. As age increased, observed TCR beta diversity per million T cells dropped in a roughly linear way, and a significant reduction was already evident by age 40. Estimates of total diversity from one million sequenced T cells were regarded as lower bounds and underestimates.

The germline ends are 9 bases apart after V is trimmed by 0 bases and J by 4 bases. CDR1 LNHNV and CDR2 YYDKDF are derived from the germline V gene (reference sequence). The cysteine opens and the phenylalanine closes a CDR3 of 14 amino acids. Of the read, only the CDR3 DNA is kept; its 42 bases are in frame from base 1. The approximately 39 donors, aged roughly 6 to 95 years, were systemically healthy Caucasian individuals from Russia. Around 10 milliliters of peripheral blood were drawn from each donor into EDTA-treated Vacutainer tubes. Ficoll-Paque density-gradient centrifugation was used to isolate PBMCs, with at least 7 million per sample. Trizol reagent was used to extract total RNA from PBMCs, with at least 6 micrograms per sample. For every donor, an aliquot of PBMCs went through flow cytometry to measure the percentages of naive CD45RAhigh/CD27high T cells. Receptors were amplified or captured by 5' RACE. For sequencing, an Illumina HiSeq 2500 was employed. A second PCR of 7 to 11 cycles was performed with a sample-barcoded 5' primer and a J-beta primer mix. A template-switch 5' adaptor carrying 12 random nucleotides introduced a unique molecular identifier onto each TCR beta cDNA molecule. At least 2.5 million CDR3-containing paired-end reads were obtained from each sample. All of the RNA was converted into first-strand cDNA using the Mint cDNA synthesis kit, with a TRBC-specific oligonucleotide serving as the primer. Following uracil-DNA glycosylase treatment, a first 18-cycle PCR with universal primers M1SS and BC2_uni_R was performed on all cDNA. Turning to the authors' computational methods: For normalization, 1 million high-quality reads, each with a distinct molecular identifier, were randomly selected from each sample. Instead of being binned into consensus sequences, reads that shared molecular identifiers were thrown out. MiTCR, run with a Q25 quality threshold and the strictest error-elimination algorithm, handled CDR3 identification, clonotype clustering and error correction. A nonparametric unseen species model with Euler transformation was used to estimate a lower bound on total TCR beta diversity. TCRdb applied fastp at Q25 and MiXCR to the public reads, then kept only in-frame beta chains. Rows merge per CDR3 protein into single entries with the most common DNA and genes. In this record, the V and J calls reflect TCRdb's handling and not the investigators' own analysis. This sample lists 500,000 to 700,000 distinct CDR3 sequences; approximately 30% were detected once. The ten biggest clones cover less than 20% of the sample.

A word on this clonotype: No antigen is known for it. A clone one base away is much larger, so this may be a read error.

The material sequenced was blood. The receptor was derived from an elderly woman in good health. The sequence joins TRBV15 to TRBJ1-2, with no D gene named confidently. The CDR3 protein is CATSRETRSYGYTF. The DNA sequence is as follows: TGTGCCACCAGCAGAGAAACCAGGAGCTATGGCTACACCTTC.